This is a list of T cell receptor beta chains from one sample in a study of human T cells and chemical hapten exposure. TCRdb reprocessed the RACE reads via MiXCR and lists one record per CDR3 protein. The table lists roughly 90,000 distinct CDR3 sequences, approximately 11% of them singletons. The material sequenced was whole blood, taken in connection with sensitization to the hapten diphenylcyclopropenone (DPC). The receptors originated from a woman in her 30s with alopecia areata. Some clones in this sample may be carry-over from other donors' samples. Each CDR3 is given with its conserved first and last residue. The D gene is left open where the match is weak. Rows may omit the clone size; those that give it use once, few, many or a size class.

v_call: TRBV12-3/TRBV12-4; clone_size: .; j_call: TRBJ2-5; d_call: .; cdr3_nt: TGTGCCACCAAACCCAACTGGGGGGAGACCCAGTACTTC; cdr3_aa: CATKPNWGETQYF
v_call: TRBV14; clone_size: few; j_call: TRBJ2-1; d_call: .; cdr3_nt: TGTGCCAGCAGCCAAGAAGTTGGCGGCGCAATGGCTAATGAGCAGTTCTTC; cdr3_aa: CASSQEVGGAMANEQFF
v_call: TRBV20-1; clone_size: .; j_call: TRBJ2-5; d_call: .; cdr3_nt: TGCAGTGCAACGAGAATCCAAGAGACCCAGTACTTC; cdr3_aa: CSATRIQETQYF
v_call: TRBV6-6; clone_size: .; j_call: TRBJ1-1; d_call: .; cdr3_nt: TGTGCCAGCAGTTACCCTACTGAACAGGGTGGCACTGAAGCTTTCTTT; cdr3_aa: CASSYPTEQGGTEAFF
v_call: TRBV23-1; clone_size: few; j_call: TRBJ1-1; d_call: .; cdr3_nt: TGCGCCAGCAGTACCAGGGGAAACACTGAAGCTTTCTTT; cdr3_aa: CASSTRGNTEAFF
v_call: TRBV20-1; clone_size: many; j_call: TRBJ2-2; d_call: .; cdr3_nt: TGCAGTGCTAGAGATATCGCCACGAACACCGGGGAGCTGTTTTTT; cdr3_aa: CSARDIATNTGELFF
v_call: TRBV7-2; clone_size: few; j_call: TRBJ2-3; d_call: .; cdr3_nt: TGTGCCAGCAGCCAGGATGGCAACACGCAGTATTTT; cdr3_aa: CASSQDGNTQYF
v_call: TRBV7-2; clone_size: .; j_call: TRBJ2-7; d_call: .; cdr3_nt: TGTGCCAGCAGCTTAGGCCTAACAGGGCATAGCTCCTACGAGCAGTACTTC; cdr3_aa: CASSLGLTGHSSYEQYF
v_call: TRBV20-1; clone_size: .; j_call: TRBJ1-1; d_call: .; cdr3_nt: TGCAGTGCTCGACAAACAGGGTTGGCTGAAGCTTTCTTT; cdr3_aa: CSARQTGLAEAFF
v_call: TRBV28; clone_size: .; j_call: TRBJ2-7; d_call: .; cdr3_nt: TGTGCCAGCAGTCCGGGACCCCTTGTCTACGAGCAGTACTTC; cdr3_aa: CASSPGPLVYEQYF
v_call: TRBV5-4; clone_size: many; j_call: TRBJ1-1; d_call: .; cdr3_nt: TGTGCCAGCAGCTTCGCCGGCCGAACTACGACTGAAGCTTTCTTT; cdr3_aa: CASSFAGRTTTEAFF
v_call: TRBV29-1; clone_size: many; j_call: TRBJ2-6; d_call: .; cdr3_nt: TGCAGCGAGAGTGGGGTCTCTGGGGCCAACGTCCTGACTTTC; cdr3_aa: CSESGVSGANVLTF
v_call: TRBV20-1; clone_size: .; j_call: TRBJ2-5; d_call: .; cdr3_nt: TGCAGTGCTAGACGCCAAGAGACCCAGTACTTC; cdr3_aa: CSARRQETQYF
v_call: TRBV7-9; clone_size: many; j_call: TRBJ2-6; d_call: .; cdr3_nt: TGTGCCAGCAGCTTAGCTTCCTCCGGCACTGGGGCCAACGTCCTGACTTTC; cdr3_aa: CASSLASSGTGANVLTF
v_call: TRBV20-1; clone_size: few; j_call: TRBJ2-4; d_call: TRBD2; cdr3_nt: TGCAGTGCTGTAGCGGGGGATGAAGGCAAAAACATTCAGTACTTC; cdr3_aa: CSAVAGDEGKNIQYF
v_call: TRBV20-1; clone_size: many; j_call: TRBJ1-1; d_call: .; cdr3_nt: TGCAGTGCTAAGGAGGGGATGGACACTGAAGCTTTCTTT; cdr3_aa: CSAKEGMDTEAFF
v_call: TRBV30; clone_size: many; j_call: TRBJ2-4; d_call: .; cdr3_nt: TGTGCCTGGACGGATCCGGGACTGAGAAACATTCAGTACTTC; cdr3_aa: CAWTDPGLRNIQYF
v_call: TRBV2; clone_size: few; j_call: TRBJ2-1; d_call: TRBD1; cdr3_nt: TGTGCCAGCATGTTAGGACAGGGTAACAATGAGCAGTTCTTC; cdr3_aa: CASMLGQGNNEQFF
v_call: TRBV10-3; clone_size: .; j_call: TRBJ2-7; d_call: .; cdr3_nt: TGTGCCATCAGTGAGTCCTCCCGAGCCCAGTACTTC; cdr3_aa: CAISESSRAQYF
v_call: TRBV20-1; clone_size: many; j_call: TRBJ2-6; d_call: .; cdr3_nt: TGCAGTGTGGTCCGCTCTGGGGCCAACGTCCTGACTTTC; cdr3_aa: CSVVRSGANVLTF
v_call: TRBV29-1; clone_size: many; j_call: TRBJ2-5; d_call: .; cdr3_nt: TGCAGCGTTGAGTTCGGGGGGCGAGAGACCCAGTACTTC; cdr3_aa: CSVEFGGRETQYF
v_call: TRBV10-3; clone_size: .; j_call: TRBJ2-3; d_call: .; cdr3_nt: TGTGCCATCAGTGAGTTGGAAGATACGCAGTATTTT; cdr3_aa: CAISELEDTQYF
v_call: TRBV9; clone_size: few; j_call: TRBJ2-3; d_call: .; cdr3_nt: TGTGCCAGCAGCCAGATTACAGATACGCAGTATTTT; cdr3_aa: CASSQITDTQYF
v_call: TRBV10-3; clone_size: few; j_call: TRBJ1-2; d_call: TRBD1; cdr3_nt: TGTGCCATCAGTGACTTTACAGGGGCGAACTATGGCTACACCTTC; cdr3_aa: CAISDFTGANYGYTF
v_call: TRBV2; clone_size: many; j_call: TRBJ1-5; d_call: TRBD1; cdr3_nt: TGTGCCAGCAGTCAGGGGGCGGATCAGCCCCAGCATTTT; cdr3_aa: CASSQGADQPQHF
v_call: TRBV4-1; clone_size: .; j_call: TRBJ2-1; d_call: TRBD2; cdr3_nt: TGCGCCAGCAGCCCCGGGGGATCCTTAGCGGGTCCCTACAATGAGCAGTTCTTC; cdr3_aa: CASSPGGSLAGPYNEQFF
v_call: TRBV4-2; clone_size: .; j_call: TRBJ2-1; d_call: TRBD2; cdr3_nt: TGTGCCAGCAGCCAAGACGGAACGGGAGGGGAGCAGTTCTTC; cdr3_aa: CASSQDGTGGEQFF
v_call: TRBV7-3; clone_size: .; j_call: TRBJ2-3; d_call: .; cdr3_nt: TGTGCCAGCAGCCTGTTCCCGGGAGCAGATACGCAGTATTTT; cdr3_aa: CASSLFPGADTQYF
v_call: TRBV7-9; clone_size: .; j_call: TRBJ1-4; d_call: .; cdr3_nt: TGTGCCAGCAGTCAAGGGATACGAGGCGATGAAAAACTGTTTTTT; cdr3_aa: CASSQGIRGDEKLFF
v_call: TRBV9; clone_size: few; j_call: TRBJ1-1; d_call: .; cdr3_nt: TGTGCCAGCAGCGTAGGCAGAAAGAACACTGAAGCTTTCTTT; cdr3_aa: CASSVGRKNTEAFF
v_call: TRBV6-6; clone_size: .; j_call: TRBJ2-5; d_call: .; cdr3_nt: TGTGCCAGCAAGTTAACAGCTCAAGAGACCCAGTACTTC; cdr3_aa: CASKLTAQETQYF
v_call: TRBV29-1; clone_size: medium-sized; j_call: TRBJ2-1; d_call: .; cdr3_nt: TGCAGCGCTACAGGGGGGAGGGCCGGGAATGAGCAGTTCTTC; cdr3_aa: CSATGGRAGNEQFF
v_call: TRBV28; clone_size: few; j_call: TRBJ1-5; d_call: TRBD1; cdr3_nt: TGTGCCAGCAGTTTATCGGGGACAGACGATCAGCCCCAGCATTTT; cdr3_aa: CASSLSGTDDQPQHF
v_call: TRBV28; clone_size: many; j_call: TRBJ1-5; d_call: .; cdr3_nt: TGTGCCAGCAGTTTGTCCAGGAACAATCAGCCCCAGCATTTT; cdr3_aa: CASSLSRNNQPQHF
v_call: TRBV10-3; clone_size: .; j_call: TRBJ2-1; d_call: TRBD2; cdr3_nt: TGTGCCATCAGCGCCGAGATAACTAGCGGGATAATTAATGAGCAGTTCTTC; cdr3_aa: CAISAEITSGIINEQFF
v_call: TRBV3-1; clone_size: few; j_call: TRBJ2-1; d_call: TRBD1; cdr3_nt: TGTGCCAGCAGCCAAACTGGGACAGGCGACAATGAGCAGTTCTTC; cdr3_aa: CASSQTGTGDNEQFF
v_call: TRBV6-2/TRBV6-3; clone_size: many; j_call: TRBJ2-1; d_call: .; cdr3_nt: TGTGCCATCAACCGTGGGAGCAACTCCTACAATGAGCAGTTCTTC; cdr3_aa: CAINRGSNSYNEQFF
v_call: TRBV29-1; clone_size: many; j_call: TRBJ1-1; d_call: .; cdr3_nt: TGCAGCGTAGTTACAGGGTTGGCTTTCTTT; cdr3_aa: CSVVTGLAFF
v_call: TRBV19; clone_size: many; j_call: TRBJ2-5; d_call: TRBD2; cdr3_nt: TGTGCCACCAACGATCCGGGAGGTGGAGAGACCCAGTACTTC; cdr3_aa: CATNDPGGGETQYF
v_call: TRBV20-1; clone_size: many; j_call: TRBJ2-7; d_call: .; cdr3_nt: TGCAGTGCGATAGGGGTGATACCCTACGAGCAGTACTTC; cdr3_aa: CSAIGVIPYEQYF
v_call: TRBV11-1; clone_size: many; j_call: TRBJ1-1; d_call: .; cdr3_nt: TGTGCCAGCAGCCCCCAAACTGAAGCTTTCTTT; cdr3_aa: CASSPQTEAFF
v_call: TRBV11-3; clone_size: many; j_call: TRBJ2-1; d_call: TRBD1; cdr3_nt: TGTGCCAGCAGCTTGGGCAGGGGGCTGGATGAGCAGTTCTTC; cdr3_aa: CASSLGRGLDEQFF
v_call: TRBV16; clone_size: many; j_call: TRBJ1-5; d_call: TRBD1; cdr3_nt: TGTGCCAGCAGCCAGTACAGGGGGGACAATCAGCCCCAGCATTTT; cdr3_aa: CASSQYRGDNQPQHF
v_call: TRBV29-1; clone_size: many; j_call: TRBJ2-5; d_call: .; cdr3_nt: TGCAGCGTTGAAAACCCAGAAGCAGAGACCCAGTACTTC; cdr3_aa: CSVENPEAETQYF
v_call: TRBV11-2; clone_size: medium-sized; j_call: TRBJ2-1; d_call: TRBD2; cdr3_nt: TGTGCCAGCAGCTTAGTTGTTATCGCTAGCGGTGACAATGAGCAGTTCTTC; cdr3_aa: CASSLVVIASGDNEQFF